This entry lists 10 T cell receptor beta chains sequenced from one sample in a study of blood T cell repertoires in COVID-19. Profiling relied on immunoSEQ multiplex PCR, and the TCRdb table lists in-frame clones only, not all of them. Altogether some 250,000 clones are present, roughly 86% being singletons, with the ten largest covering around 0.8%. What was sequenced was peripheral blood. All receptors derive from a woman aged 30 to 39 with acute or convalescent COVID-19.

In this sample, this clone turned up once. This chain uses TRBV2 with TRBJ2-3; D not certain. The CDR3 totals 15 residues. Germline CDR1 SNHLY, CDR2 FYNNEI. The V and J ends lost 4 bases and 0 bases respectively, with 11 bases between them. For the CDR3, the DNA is TGTGCCAGCAGTGGTGCAACTCCGAGCACAGATACGCAGTATTTT. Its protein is CASSGATPSTDTQYF.

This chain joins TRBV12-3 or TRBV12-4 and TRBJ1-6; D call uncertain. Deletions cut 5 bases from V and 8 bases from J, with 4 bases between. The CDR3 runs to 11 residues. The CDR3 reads CASSRDSPLHF. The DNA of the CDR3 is TGTGCCAGCAGTAGAGATTCACCCCTCCACTTT.

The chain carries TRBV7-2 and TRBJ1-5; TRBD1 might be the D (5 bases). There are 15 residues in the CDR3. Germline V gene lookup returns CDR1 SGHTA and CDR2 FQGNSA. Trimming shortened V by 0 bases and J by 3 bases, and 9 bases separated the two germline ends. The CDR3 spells CASSLAGGINQPQHF. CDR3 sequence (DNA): TGTGCCAGCAGCTTAGCGGGGGGGATCAATCAGCCCCAGCATTTT.

The CDR3 loop is CASSLDWRTRASEQYF. The DNA of the CDR3 is TGTGCCAGCAGCTTAGATTGGCGGACTAGAGCCTCCGAGCAGTACTTC. The J gene is TRBJ2-7, the V gene TRBV11-2; 7 nucleotides align to TRBD2. J gave up 6 bases and V 0 bases, and 11 bases lay outside the gene matches. In germline, CDR1 is SGHAT, CDR2 FQNNGV. The CDR3 is 16 residues long.

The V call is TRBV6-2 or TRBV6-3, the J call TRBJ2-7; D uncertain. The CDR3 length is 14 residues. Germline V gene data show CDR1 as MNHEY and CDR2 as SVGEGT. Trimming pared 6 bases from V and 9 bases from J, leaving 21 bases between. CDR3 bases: TGTGCCAGCAGCCCAGACTCACGCCCTGGGTGGCAGTACTTC. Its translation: CASSPDSRPGWQYF.

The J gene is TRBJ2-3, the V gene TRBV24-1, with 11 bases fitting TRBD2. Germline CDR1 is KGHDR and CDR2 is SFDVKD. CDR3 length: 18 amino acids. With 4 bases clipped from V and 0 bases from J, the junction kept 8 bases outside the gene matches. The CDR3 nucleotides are TGTGCCACCAGTGACACCAGGACTAGCGGGCTTAGCACAGATACGCAGTATTTT. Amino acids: CATSDTRTSGLSTDTQYF.

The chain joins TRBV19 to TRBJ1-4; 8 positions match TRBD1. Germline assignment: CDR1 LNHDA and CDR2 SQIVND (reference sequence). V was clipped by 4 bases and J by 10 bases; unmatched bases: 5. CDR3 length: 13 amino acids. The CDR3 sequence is CASSRGQGGKLFF. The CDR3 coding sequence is TGTGCCAGTAGTAGAGGACAGGGTGGAAAACTGTTTTTT.

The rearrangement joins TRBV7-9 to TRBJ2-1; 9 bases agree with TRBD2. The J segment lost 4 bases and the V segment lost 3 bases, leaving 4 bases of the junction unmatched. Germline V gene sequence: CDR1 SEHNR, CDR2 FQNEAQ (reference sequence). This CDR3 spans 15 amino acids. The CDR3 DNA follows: TGTGCCAGCAGCTTGGTTCTAGCGGGGTACAATGAGCAGTTCTTC. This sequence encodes CASSLVLAGYNEQFF.

The CDR3 reads CASSQDTGPDTF. In DNA form, the CDR3 reads TGCGCCAGCAGCCAAGATACAGGTCCGGACACCTTC. V is TRBV4-1 and J is TRBJ1-2, with D maybe TRBD1 (5 bases). Between the trimmed V and J ends, which lost 0 bases and 12 bases, there was a span of 11 bases. This CDR3 comprises 12 residues. The germline gives CDR1 MGHRA, CDR2 YSYEKL.

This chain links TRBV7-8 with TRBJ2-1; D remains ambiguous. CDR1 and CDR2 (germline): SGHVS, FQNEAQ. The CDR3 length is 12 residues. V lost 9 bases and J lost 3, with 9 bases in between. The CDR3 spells CASFLNYNEQFF. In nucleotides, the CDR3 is TGTGCCAGTTTCCTAAACTACAATGAGCAGTTCTTC.